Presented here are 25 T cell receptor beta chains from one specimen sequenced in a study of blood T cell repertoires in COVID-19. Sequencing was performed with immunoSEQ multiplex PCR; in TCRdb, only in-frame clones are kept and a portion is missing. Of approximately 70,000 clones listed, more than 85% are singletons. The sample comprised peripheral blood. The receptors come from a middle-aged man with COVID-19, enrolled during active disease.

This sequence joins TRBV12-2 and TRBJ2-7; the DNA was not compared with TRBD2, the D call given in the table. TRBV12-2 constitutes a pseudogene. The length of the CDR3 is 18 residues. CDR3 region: CASRHNKTGTRTSYEQYF. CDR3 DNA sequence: TGTGCAAGTCGCCATAATAAAACCGGGACTAGAACTTCCTACGAGCAGTACTTC.

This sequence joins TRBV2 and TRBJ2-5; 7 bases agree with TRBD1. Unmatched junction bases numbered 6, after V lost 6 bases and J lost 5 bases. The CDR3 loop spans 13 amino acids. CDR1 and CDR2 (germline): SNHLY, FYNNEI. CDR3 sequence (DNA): TGTGCCAGCAGCCTACAGGGGCGCGAGACCCAGTACTTC. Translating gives CASSLQGRETQYF.

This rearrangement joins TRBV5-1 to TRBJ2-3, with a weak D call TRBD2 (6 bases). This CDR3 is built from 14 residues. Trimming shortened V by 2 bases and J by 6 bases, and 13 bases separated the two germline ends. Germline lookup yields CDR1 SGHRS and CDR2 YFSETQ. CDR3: CASSLTSTRDTQYF. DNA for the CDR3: TGCGCCAGCAGCTTAACTAGCACACGGGATACGCAGTATTTT.

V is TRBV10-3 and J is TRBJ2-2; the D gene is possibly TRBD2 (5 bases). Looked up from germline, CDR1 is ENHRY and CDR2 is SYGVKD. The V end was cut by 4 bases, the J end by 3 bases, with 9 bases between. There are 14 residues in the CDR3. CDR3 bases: TGTGCCATCAGTGGAGGGCCGTACACCGGGGAGCTGTTTTTT. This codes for CAISGGPYTGELFF.

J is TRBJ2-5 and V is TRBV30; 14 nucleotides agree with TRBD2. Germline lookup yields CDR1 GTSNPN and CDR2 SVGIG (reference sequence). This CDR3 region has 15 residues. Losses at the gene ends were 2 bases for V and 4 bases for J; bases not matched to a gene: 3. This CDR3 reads CAWSRLAGGGETQYF. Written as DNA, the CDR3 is TGTGCCTGGAGTCGACTAGCGGGAGGGGGAGAGACCCAGTACTTC. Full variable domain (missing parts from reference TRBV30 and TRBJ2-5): SQTIHQWPATLVQPVGSPLSLECTVEGTSNPNLYWYRQAAGRGLQLLFYSVGIGQISSEVPQNLSASRPQDRQFILSSKKLLLSDSGFYLCAWSRLAGGGETQYFGPGTRLLVL.

CDR3 in DNA: TGTGCCAGCAGTGGGGTAGGGGGAGGGTATGGCTACACCTTC. Residues: CASSGVGGGYGYTF. The chain is built from TRBV25-1 and TRBJ1-2; D might be TRBD1 (6 bases). Trimming pared 4 bases from V and 5 bases from J, leaving 14 bases between. The length of the CDR3 is 14 residues. Germline V gene sequence: CDR1 MGHDK, CDR2 SYGVNS.

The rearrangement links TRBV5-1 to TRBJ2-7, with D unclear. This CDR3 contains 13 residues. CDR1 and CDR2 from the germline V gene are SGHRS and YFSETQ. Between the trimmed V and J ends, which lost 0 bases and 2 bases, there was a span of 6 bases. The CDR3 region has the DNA TGCGCCAGCAGCTTGGGAGTACCCTACGAGCAGTACTTC. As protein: CASSLGVPYEQYF.

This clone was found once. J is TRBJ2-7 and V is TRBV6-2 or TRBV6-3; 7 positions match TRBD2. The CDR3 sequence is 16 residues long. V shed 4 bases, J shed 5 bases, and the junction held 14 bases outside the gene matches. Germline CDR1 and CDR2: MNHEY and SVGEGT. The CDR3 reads CASSFLSGLGRDEQYF. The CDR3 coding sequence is TGTGCCAGCAGTTTCCTATCCGGACTAGGCCGGGACGAGCAGTACTTC.

This CDR3 is CASEPGGAYYNEQFF. As DNA, the CDR3 is TGTGCCAGCGAGCCTGGGGGGGCCTACTACAATGAGCAGTTCTTC. This chain uses TRBV5-4 with TRBJ2-1, with D possibly matching TRBD2 (7 bases). CDR3 length: 15 residues. Trimming removed 7 bases at V and 3 bases at J, with 17 bases between. Germline V gene data show CDR1 as SGHNT and CDR2 as YYREEE (reference sequence).

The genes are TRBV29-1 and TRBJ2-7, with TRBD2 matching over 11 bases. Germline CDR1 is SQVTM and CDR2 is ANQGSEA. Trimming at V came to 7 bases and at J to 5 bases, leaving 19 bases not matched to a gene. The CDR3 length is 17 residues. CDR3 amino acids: CSAMNEGRLAGIDEQYF. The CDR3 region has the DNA TGCAGCGCTATGAACGAGGGAAGACTAGCGGGGATTGACGAGCAGTACTTC.

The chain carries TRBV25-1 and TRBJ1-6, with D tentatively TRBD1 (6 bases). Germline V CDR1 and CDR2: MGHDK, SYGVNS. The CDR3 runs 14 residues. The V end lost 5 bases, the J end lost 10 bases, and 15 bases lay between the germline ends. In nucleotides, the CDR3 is TGTGCCAGCAGTATCACAGGGACGAGGTCACCCCTCCACTTT. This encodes CASSITGTRSPLHF.

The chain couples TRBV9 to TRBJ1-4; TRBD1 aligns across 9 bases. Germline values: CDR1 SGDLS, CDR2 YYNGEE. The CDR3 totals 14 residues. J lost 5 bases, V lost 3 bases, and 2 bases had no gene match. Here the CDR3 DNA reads TGTGCCAGCAGCGGGACAGGGGAAAATGAAAAACTGTTTTTT. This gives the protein CASSGTGENEKLFF.

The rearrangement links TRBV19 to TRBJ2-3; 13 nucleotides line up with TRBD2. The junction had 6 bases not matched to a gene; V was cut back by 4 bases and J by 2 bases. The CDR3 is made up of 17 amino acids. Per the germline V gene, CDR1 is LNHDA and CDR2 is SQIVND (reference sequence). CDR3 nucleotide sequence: TGTGCCAGTAGTAAGTCCGGGACTAGCGGGATCACAGATACGCAGTATTTT. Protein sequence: CASSKSGTSGITDTQYF.

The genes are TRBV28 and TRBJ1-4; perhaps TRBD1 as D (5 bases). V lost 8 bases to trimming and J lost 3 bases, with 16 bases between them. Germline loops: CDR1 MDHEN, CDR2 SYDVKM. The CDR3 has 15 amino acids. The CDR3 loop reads CASSLAGGSNEKLFF. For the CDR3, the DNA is TGTGCCAGCTCCTTAGCGGGGGGGTCTAATGAAAAACTGTTTTTT.

The DNA of the CDR3 is TGCGCCAGCAGCTTGTCTTCGCAGGGCCCTGCTGAGCAGTTCTTC. This encodes CASSLSSQGPAEQFF. The chain carries TRBV5-1 and TRBJ2-1, with D possibly being TRBD1 (5 bases). V gave up 1 base and J gave up 9 bases, with 17 bases separating them. Per germline, CDR1 SGHRS and CDR2 YFSETQ. The CDR3 length is 15 residues.

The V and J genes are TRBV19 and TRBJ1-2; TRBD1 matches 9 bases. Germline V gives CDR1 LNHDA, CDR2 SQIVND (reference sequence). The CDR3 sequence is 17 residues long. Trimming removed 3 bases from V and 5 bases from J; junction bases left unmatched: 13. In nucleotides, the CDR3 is TGTGCCAGTAGTATGGCGGGACAGGGATTCCGGGCGTATGGCTACACCTTC. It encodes CASSMAGQGFRAYGYTF.

CDR3 sequence reads: CASDLGQGNGYTF. DNA of the CDR3: TGTGCCAGCGACCTAGGACAGGGAAACGGCTACACCTTC. This sequence joins TRBV30 and TRBJ1-2, with 8 nucleotides matching TRBD1. J lost 8 bases, V lost 8 bases, and 13 bases had no gene match. This CDR3 has 13 residues. Germline V gene lookup returns CDR1 GTSNPN and CDR2 SVGIG (reference sequence).

The CDR3 coding sequence is TGTGCCAGCAGTGCAGGGGACCGGTATGGCTACACCTTC. As protein: CASSAGDRYGYTF. The chain recombines TRBV2 with TRBJ1-2; possibly TRBD1 for D (6 bases). V gave up 4 bases and J gave up 5 bases, with 11 bases separating them. This CDR3 is 13 amino acids long. The germline V gene has CDR1 SNHLY and CDR2 FYNNEI.

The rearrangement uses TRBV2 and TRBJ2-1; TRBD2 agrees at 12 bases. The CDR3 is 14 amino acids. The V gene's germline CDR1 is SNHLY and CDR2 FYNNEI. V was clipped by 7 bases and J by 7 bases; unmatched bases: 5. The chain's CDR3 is CASNPGTSGNEQFF. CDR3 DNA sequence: TGTGCCAGCAACCCTGGGACTAGCGGGAATGAGCAGTTCTTC.

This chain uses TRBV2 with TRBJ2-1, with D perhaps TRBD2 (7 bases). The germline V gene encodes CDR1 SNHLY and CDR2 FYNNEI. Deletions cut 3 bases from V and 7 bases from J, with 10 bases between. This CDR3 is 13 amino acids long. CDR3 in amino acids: CASSEGGRNEQFF. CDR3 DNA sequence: TGTGCCAGCAGTGAGGGGGGGCGAAATGAGCAGTTCTTC.

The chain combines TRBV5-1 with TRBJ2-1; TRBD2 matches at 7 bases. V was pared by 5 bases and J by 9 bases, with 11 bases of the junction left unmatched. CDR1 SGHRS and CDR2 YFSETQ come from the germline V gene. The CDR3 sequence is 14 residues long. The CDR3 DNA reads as TGCGCCAGCAGTCCCGGGTCAGCGGGGTTTGAGCAGTTCTTC. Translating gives CASSPGSAGFEQFF.

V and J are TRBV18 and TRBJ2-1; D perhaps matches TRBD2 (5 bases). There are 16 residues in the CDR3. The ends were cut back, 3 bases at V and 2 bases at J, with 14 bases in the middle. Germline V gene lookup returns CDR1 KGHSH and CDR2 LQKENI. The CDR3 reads CASSPDRLPTYNEQFF. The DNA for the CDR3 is TGTGCCAGCTCACCTGACCGACTACCTACCTACAATGAGCAGTTCTTC.

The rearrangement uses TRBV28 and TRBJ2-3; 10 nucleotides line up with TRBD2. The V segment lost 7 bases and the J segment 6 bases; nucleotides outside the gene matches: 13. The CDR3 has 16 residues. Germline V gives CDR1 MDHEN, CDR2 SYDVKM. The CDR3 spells CASTPWGSGRTDTQYF. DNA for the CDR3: TGTGCCAGCACCCCCTGGGGTAGCGGGAGGACGGATACGCAGTATTTT.

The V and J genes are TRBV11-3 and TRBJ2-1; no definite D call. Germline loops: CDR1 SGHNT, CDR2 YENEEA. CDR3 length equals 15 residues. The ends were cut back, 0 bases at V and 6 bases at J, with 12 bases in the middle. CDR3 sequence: CASSLDHQNSNEQFF. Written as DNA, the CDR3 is TGTGCCAGCAGCTTAGATCACCAGAATTCCAATGAGCAGTTCTTC.

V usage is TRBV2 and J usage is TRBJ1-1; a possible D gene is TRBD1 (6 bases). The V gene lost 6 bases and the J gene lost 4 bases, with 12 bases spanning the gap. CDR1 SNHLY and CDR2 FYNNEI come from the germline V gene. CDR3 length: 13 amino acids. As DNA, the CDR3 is TGTGCCAGCAGGGGGCAGGGGATCACTGAAGCTTTCTTT. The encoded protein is CASRGQGITEAFF. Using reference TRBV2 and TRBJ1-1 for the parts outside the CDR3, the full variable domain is EPEVTQTPSHQVTQMGQEVILRCVPISNHLYFYWYRQILGQKVEFLVSFYNNEISEKSEIFDDQFSVERPDGSNFTLKIRSTKLEDSAMYFCASRGQGITEAFFGQGTRLTVV.